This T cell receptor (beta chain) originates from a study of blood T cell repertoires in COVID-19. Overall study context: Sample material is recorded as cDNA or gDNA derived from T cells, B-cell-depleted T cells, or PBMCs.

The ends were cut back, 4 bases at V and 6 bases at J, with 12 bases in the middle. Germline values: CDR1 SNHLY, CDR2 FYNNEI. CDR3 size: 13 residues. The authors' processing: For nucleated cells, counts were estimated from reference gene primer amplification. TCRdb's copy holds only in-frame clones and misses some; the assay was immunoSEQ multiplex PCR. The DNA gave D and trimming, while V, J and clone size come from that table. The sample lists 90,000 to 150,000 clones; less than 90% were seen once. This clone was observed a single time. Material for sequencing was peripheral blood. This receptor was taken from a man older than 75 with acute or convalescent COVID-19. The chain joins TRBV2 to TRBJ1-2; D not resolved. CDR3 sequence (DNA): TGTGCCAGCAGTGGGGTGGCGAGGGATGGCTACACCTTC. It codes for CASSGVARDGYTF.